This T cell receptor (beta chain) is drawn from a study of blood T cell repertoires in COVID-19. Turning to the study itself: Some COVID-19 samples were acute and others convalescent; all came from the United States, Italy and Spain. T cells, B-cell-depleted T cells, or PBMCs provided the cDNA or gDNA that served as material.

In the study's own analysis: It was from reference gene primer amplification that nucleated cell counts were estimated. Produced via immunoSEQ multiplex PCR; TCRdb's table is partial and in-frame only. That table gives V, J and clone size, and the DNA gave D and trimming. Of 95,000 to 150,000 clones in the sample, roughly four fifths were seen once. The CDR3 runs to 16 residues. V dropped 0 bases and J dropped 11; count of bases not matched to a gene: 12. Germline V lookup: CDR1 SGHRS, CDR2 YFSETQ. This chain connects TRBV5-1 to TRBJ2-1; 9 positions agree with TRBD1. Sequenced: peripheral blood. The receptor's source is a young man with COVID-19, enrolled during active disease. This CDR3 is CASSLGTGGGRVKQFF. CDR3 in DNA: TGCGCCAGCAGCTTGGGAACAGGGGGCGGGCGGGTTAAGCAGTTCTTC.